This paragraph covers one TCR beta chain sequence. Only in-frame clones appear in the TCRdb table, and some are missing; sequencing was by immunoSEQ multiplex PCR. Among 67,000 or so clones listed, 70% to 85% were seen once. The data were obtained in a study of blood T cell repertoires in COVID-19. Across the study: The analysed material was cDNA or gDNA that came from T cells, B-cell-depleted T cells, or PBMCs.

The CDR3 totals 12 residues. Germline CDR1 SGHAT, CDR2 FQNNGV. Trimming pared 2 bases from V and 4 bases from J, leaving 5 bases between. Sequenced material: peripheral blood. This chain links TRBV11-2 with TRBJ2-5; unclear D gene. The sequence was collected from a man between 65 and 85 years old with acute or convalescent COVID-19. The CDR3 region is CASSLLGETQYF. The CDR3 coding sequence is TGTGCCAGCAGCTTACTCGGAGAGACCCAGTACTTC.